This T cell receptor beta chain was recovered during a study of cytomegalovirus exposure and HLA in healthy donors. Study-wide context: Genetic ancestry analysis placed approximately 79% of the roughly 400 donors that were genotyped in the Caucasian-associated cluster.

The CDR3 totals 16 residues. Trimming cost V 0 bases and J 6 bases; bases outside gene matches: 8. CDR1 and CDR2 (germline): SGHDN, FVKESK. 60 Vbeta and 13 Jbeta primers were used in PCR. The method was immunoSEQ multiplex PCR; TCRdb's version includes in-frame clones alone and lacks a portion of them. This sample carries roughly 100,000 clones, approximately 71% of them seen once, and the ten largest clones take around a tenth. This receptor was taken from a male donor in good health and CMV-seropositive. The sample taken for sequencing was PBMCs. This chain links TRBV14 with TRBJ2-7; TRBD2 matches at 10 bases. Written as DNA, the CDR3 is TGTGCCAGCAGCCAAGAGCTTCTAGCGGGAGTTGCCGAGCAGTACTTC. Encoded protein: CASSQELLAGVAEQYF.